This T cell receptor beta chain was recovered during a study of control samples from healthy donors and cancer patients. Trimming at V came to 1 base and at J to 0 bases, leaving 11 bases not matched to a gene. CDR1 and CDR2 from the germline V gene are PRHDT and FYEKMQ (reference sequence). The CDR3 has 20 residues. The method was immunoSEQ multiplex PCR; TCRdb's version includes in-frame clones alone and lacks a portion of them. The sample lists 35,000 to 50,000 clones; around 87% were seen once. This TCR was sampled from an older woman with lung cancer. Source material: PBMCs. The genes are TRBV13 and TRBJ1-5; 11 bases line up with TRBD1. The chain's CDR3 is CASSLVGVRTGGGSNQPQHF. In nucleotides, the CDR3 is TGTGCCAGCAGCTTAGTTGGGGTCCGGACAGGGGGCGGTAGCAATCAGCCCCAGCATTTT.